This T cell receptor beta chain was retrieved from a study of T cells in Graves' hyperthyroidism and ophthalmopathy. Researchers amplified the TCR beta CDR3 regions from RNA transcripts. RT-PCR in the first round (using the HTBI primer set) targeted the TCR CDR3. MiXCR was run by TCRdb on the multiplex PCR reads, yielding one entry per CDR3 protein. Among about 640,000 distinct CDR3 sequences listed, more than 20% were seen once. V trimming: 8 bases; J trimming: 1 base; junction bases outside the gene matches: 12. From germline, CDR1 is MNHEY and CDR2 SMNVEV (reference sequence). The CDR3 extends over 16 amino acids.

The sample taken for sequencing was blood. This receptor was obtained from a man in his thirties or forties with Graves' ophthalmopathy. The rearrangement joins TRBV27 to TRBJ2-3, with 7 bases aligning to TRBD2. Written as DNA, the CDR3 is TGTGCCAGCGGGAGGCGGGAGTCCCTCGGCACAGATACGCAGTATTTT. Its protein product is CASGRRESLGTDTQYF.